This T cell receptor beta chain was found in a study of tumor-infiltrating lymphocytes in primary liver carcinoma. This CDR3 is 17 amino acids long. V lost 10 bases to trimming and J lost 0 bases, with 23 bases between them. Germline V lookup: CDR1 SGHAT, CDR2 FQNNGV. Researchers drew blood RNA from unsorted whole blood and extracted germline DNA as well. With a constant-region primer, TCR beta cDNA was made from approximately 520 ng of total RNA. Three rounds of nested multiplex PCR with slightly modified ARM-PCR produced TCR beta libraries. The first two PCR rounds, approximately 10 cycles each, used TRBV1-TRBV30 forward primers and a C-beta reverse primer. From the multiplex PCR reads, TCRdb called clonotypes with MiXCR, one entry per CDR3 protein. Of 300,000 to 400,000 distinct CDR3 sequences listed, less than 75% are singletons.

This sequence joins TRBV11-2 and TRBJ2-3; possibly TRBD1 for D (6 bases). The sample was peripheral blood. This TCR was sampled from a man in his forties with primary liver carcinoma and hepatitis B virus infection. The CDR3 bases are TGTGCCAACAGACCAGGGGTGGGTCGTGGAAGCACAGATACGCAGTATTTT. As protein: CANRPGVGRGSTDTQYF. The entire variable domain, with the rest obtained from reference TRBV11-2 and TRBJ2-3, is as follows: EAGVAQSPRYKIIEKRQSVAFWCNPISGHATLYWYQQILGQGPKLLIQFQNNGVVDDSQLPKDRFSAERLKGVDSTLKIQPAKLEDSAVYLCANRPGVGRGSTDTQYFGPGTRLTVL.